What follows describes a single T cell receptor beta chain. The CDR3 is 12 residues long. Per the germline V gene, CDR1 is SQVTM and CDR2 is ANQGSEA. The V end was cut by 2 bases, the J end by 4 bases, with 8 bases between. These data originate in a study of blood T cell repertoires in COVID-19. For the study at large: There were acute and convalescent COVID-19 samples, and they came from the United States, Italy and Spain.

Using immunoSEQ multiplex PCR, the repertoire was profiled, and TCRdb retains in-frame clones only, with some absent. The repertoire has approximately 150,000 clones, 70% to 90% of them found once; the top ten carry more than 1%. The sample consisted of peripheral blood. The clonotype comes from a man aged 40-55 years with acute or convalescent COVID-19. The chain joins TRBV29-1 to TRBJ1-2; maybe TRBD1 (5 bases). The CDR3 DNA reads TGCAGCGTTGAAAAGGGGTCCTATGGCTACACCTTC. It is translated as CSVEKGSYGYTF.